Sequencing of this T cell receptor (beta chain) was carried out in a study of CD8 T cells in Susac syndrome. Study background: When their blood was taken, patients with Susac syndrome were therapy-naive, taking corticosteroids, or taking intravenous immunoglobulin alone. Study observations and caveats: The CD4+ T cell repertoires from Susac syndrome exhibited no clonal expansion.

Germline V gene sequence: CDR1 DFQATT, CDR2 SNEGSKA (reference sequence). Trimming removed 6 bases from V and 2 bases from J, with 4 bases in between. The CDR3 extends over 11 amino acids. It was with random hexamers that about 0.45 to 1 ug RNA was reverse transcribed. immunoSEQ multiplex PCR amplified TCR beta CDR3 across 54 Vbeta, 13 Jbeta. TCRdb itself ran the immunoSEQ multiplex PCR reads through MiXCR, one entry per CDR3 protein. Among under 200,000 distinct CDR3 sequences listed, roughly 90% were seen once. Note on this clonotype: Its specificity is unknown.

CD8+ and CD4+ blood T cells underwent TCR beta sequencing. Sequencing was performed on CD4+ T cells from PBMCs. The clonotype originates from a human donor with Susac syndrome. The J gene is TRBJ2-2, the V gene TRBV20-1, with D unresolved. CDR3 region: CSAGNTGELFF. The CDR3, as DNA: TGCAGTGCGGGCAACACCGGGGAGCTGTTTTTT.